The subject of this entry is one TCR beta chain. The sample is drawn from a study of CD8 T cells in Susac syndrome. Reverse transcription of about 0.45 to 1 ug RNA was performed with random hexamers. MiXCR, run by TCRdb on the immunoSEQ multiplex PCR reads, gives a single entry per CDR3 protein. Of roughly 140,000 distinct CDR3 sequences in the sample, roughly 95% are singletons; the top ten hold about 0.17%. V lost 6 bases, J lost 4 bases, and 6 bases stayed unmatched. The CDR3 sequence is 14 residues long. Germline V gives CDR1 SGHDN, CDR2 FVKESK. V gene TRBV14 combines with J gene TRBJ2-1; 7 positions agree with TRBD2. Material for sequencing was CD4+ T cells from PBMCs. This receptor was taken from a human donor with Susac syndrome. The DNA of the CDR3 is TGTGCCAGCAGTCGGGGAGGGGCTTACAATGAGCAGTTCTTC. Translating it yields CASSRGGAYNEQFF.